The 28 T cell receptor beta chains reported below all come from one sample, sequenced in a study of Graves' ophthalmopathy and Graves' hyperthyroidism. RNA served as the template for amplifying TCR beta CDR3 regions. Second-round multiplex PCR followed a first-round RT-PCR using HTBI primers. TCRdb called the multiplex PCR reads again in MiXCR, with one record for every CDR3 protein. The repertoire holds under 400,000 distinct CDR3 sequences, with around a sixth as singletons. The source material was peripheral blood. Every receptor here comes from an adult man with Graves' ophthalmopathy.

This clonotype was found many times. The rearrangement links TRBV5-1 to TRBJ2-6; no clear D. Trimming shortened V by 0 bases and J by 3 bases, and 4 bases separated the two germline ends. Per germline, CDR1 SGHRS and CDR2 YFSETQ. CDR3 length equals 14 residues. CDR3 amino acids: CASSLAGGANVLTF. In DNA, the CDR3 is TGCGCCAGCAGCTTGGCGGGTGGGGCCAACGTCCTGACTTTC.

Only a few counts were recorded for this clonotype. This rearrangement joins TRBV19 to TRBJ1-6; D is unclear. The CDR3 is 16 amino acids. Between the trimmed V and J ends, which lost 6 bases and 7 bases, there was a span of 19 bases. Per germline, CDR1 LNHDA and CDR2 SQIVND (reference sequence). The CDR3: CASSPSGGKRNSPLHF. The CDR3 bases are TGTGCCAGTAGCCCTTCGGGCGGCAAAAGGAATTCACCCCTCCACTTT.

This clonotype was seen at least ten times. A read error is possible here, since a much larger clone lies one base away. Since the CDR3 does not end with the conserved phenylalanine or tryptophan, this likely comes from a read error. The chain couples TRBV11-2 to TRBJ2-7, with D perhaps matching TRBD1 (5 bases). Germline lookup yields CDR1 SGHAT and CDR2 FQNNGV. The CDR3 is 16 amino acids. V was clipped by 6 bases and J by 2 bases, with 20 bases between them. The CDR3 DNA reads as TGTGCCAGCAGATACAGGACGGCACCAAGGACCTACGAGCAGTACCTC. Translated, it gives CASRYRTAPRTYEQYL.

This clonotype showed up many times. This chain connects TRBV7-8 to TRBJ1-5; 7 bases are shared with TRBD1. CDR1 and CDR2 (germline): SGHVS, FQNEAQ. The CDR3 sequence is 14 residues long. V lost 5 bases and J lost 2; bases outside the gene matches: 3. DNA for the CDR3: TGTGCCAGCAGCCCCGGGACAGGCAATCAGCCCCAGCATTTT. It encodes CASSPGTGNQPQHF.

This clonotype came up many times. The chain employs TRBV19 and TRBJ1-1; D possibly corresponds to TRBD1 (5 bases). The CDR3 extends over 15 amino acids. The V end lost 7 bases, the J end lost 2 bases, and 17 bases lay between the germline ends. CDR1 and CDR2 (germline): LNHDA, SQIVND (reference sequence). CDR3 in DNA: TGTGCCAGTACCCGCCCGGGACGGACAAACACTGAAGCTTTCTTT. Translated: CASTRPGRTNTEAFF.

This clonotype was seen at least ten times. The chain links TRBV12-3 or TRBV12-4 to TRBJ1-5; 7 nucleotides align to TRBD1. This CDR3 region has 15 residues. V was pared by 5 bases and J by 2 bases, with 6 bases of the junction left unmatched. The CDR3 DNA is TGTGCCAGCAGTCTCACAGGGGTTGGCAATCAGCCCCAGCATTTT. Protein sequence: CASSLTGVGNQPQHF.

This clonotype was found many times. J is TRBJ2-7 and V is TRBV9, with TRBD2 as a possible D gene (5 bases). The CDR3 spans 15 residues. V was cut by 0 bases and J by 4 bases, with 14 bases left in between. CDR1 and CDR2 (germline): SGDLS, YYNGEE. The CDR3 region has the DNA TGTGCCAGCAGCGTAGGACCCGGGGTATCATACGAGCAGTACTTC. Translated: CASSVGPGVSYEQYF.

Remarks on this clonotype: With a much larger clone just one base away, this may be a read error. J is TRBJ2-5 and V is TRBV30, with D uncertain. Germline V CDR1 and CDR2: GTSNPN, SVGIG (reference sequence). The CDR3 has 14 residues. V was trimmed by 5 bases and J by 5 bases, leaving 18 bases between them. The CDR3 sequence is CAWRLVATGETQYF. For the CDR3, the DNA is TGTGCCTGGCGGTTGGTGGCAACCGGGGAGACCCAGTACTTC. The full variable domain, in which reference TRBV30 and TRBJ2-5 provide the parts outside the CDR3, is SQTIHQWPATLVQPVGSPLSLECTVEGTSNPNLYWYRQAAGRGLQLLFYSVGIGQISSEVPQNLSASRPQDRQFILSSKKLLLSDSGFYLCAWRLVATGETQYFGPGTRLLVL.

This clonotype was recorded a few times. The chain links TRBV7-2 to TRBJ2-7; 9 nucleotides match TRBD1. CDR1 is SGHTA, CDR2 FQGNSA, per germline. The CDR3 spans 14 residues. V trimming: 5 bases; J trimming: 5 bases; junction bases outside the gene matches: 7. The CDR3 reads CASSLDRGTHEQYF. The CDR3 DNA sequence: TGTGCCAGCAGCCTCGACAGGGGGACCCACGAGCAGTACTTC.

This clonotype was observed many times. The genes are TRBV2 and TRBJ2-7; D call uncertain. The germline V gene has CDR1 SNHLY and CDR2 FYNNEI. Trimming took off 7 bases at V and 0 bases at J, with 16 bases between the two ends. There are 15 residues in the CDR3. DNA of the CDR3: TGTGCCAGCATTGGCATAGGGTACTCCTCCTACGAGCAGTACTTC. Amino acid sequence: CASIGIGYSSYEQYF.

Comment on this clonotype: Possible read error: a much larger clone is one base away. The J gene is TRBJ2-5, the V gene TRBV27, with 9 bases matching TRBD1. CDR3 size: 19 residues. Germline values: CDR1 MNHEY, CDR2 SMNVEV (reference sequence). The CDR3 sequence: CASSLVTGGLSPDQETLYF. For the CDR3, the DNA is TGTGCCAGCAGTTTGGTTACAGGGGGCCTAAGTCCGGACCAAGAGACCCTGTACTTC.

The chain combines TRBV27 with TRBJ2-2; the D gene is possibly TRBD1 (5 bases). The CDR3 is 14 amino acids. Trimming cost V 4 bases and J 1 base, with 7 bases left between them. Germline loops: CDR1 MNHEY, CDR2 SMNVEV (reference sequence). The CDR3 DNA reads TGTGCCAGCAGTTATAGGGGGAACACCGGGGAGCTGTTTTTT. Translated, it gives CASSYRGNTGELFF.

This clonotype showed up many times. V is TRBV9 and J is TRBJ1-1; D gene unclear. Trimming stripped 0 bases from V and 0 bases from J, with 9 bases between. The germline V gene encodes CDR1 SGDLS and CDR2 YYNGEE. The CDR3 length is 15 residues. CDR3 sequence (DNA): TGTGCCAGCAGCGTAGGGGCCGGAGTGAACACTGAAGCTTTCTTT. The encoded protein is CASSVGAGVNTEAFF.

Ten or more counts support this clonotype. This chain joins TRBV5-1 and TRBJ2-2; D might be TRBD2 (5 bases). Trimming removed 5 bases at V and 3 bases at J, with 11 bases between. Germline V lookup: CDR1 SGHRS, CDR2 YFSETQ. The CDR3 runs to 14 residues. CDR3 protein: CASRQRGDTGELFF. In DNA form, the CDR3 reads TGCGCCAGCAGACAACGGGGTGACACCGGGGAGCTGTTTTTT.

This clonotype was recorded many times. This chain uses TRBV19 with TRBJ1-5; D not certain. The germline V gene has CDR1 LNHDA and CDR2 SQIVND (reference sequence). This CDR3 has 10 residues. V lost 7 bases and J lost 5, with 3 bases in between. The CDR3 coding sequence is TGTGCCAGTAACCATCAGCCCCAGCATTTT. It translates to CASNHQPQHF.

This clonotype was observed at least ten times. The junction does not match germline at one end; this may be a read error. The chain joins TRBV6-1 to TRBJ1-5; D call uncertain. Germline CDR1 reads MNHNS; CDR2 reads SASEGT. CDR3 length equals 13 residues. CDR3 nucleotides: TGTGCCAGCAGTAAAGCTCGCAGGCAGCCCCAGCATTTT. This gives the protein CASSKARRQPQHF.

This clonotype has ten or more counts. This sequence joins TRBV12-3 or TRBV12-4 and TRBJ2-2, with TRBD2 as a possible D gene (5 bases). The germline V and J ends were trimmed by 4 bases and 6 bases, with 15 bases remaining between them. The CDR3 runs 15 residues. Here the CDR3 DNA reads TGTGCCAGCAGTTCTAGCAACGGCTCGCCCGGGGAGCTGTTTTTT. Encoded protein: CASSSSNGSPGELFF.

This clonotype was seen ten or more times. As DNA, the CDR3 is TGTGCCAGCAGCTCCGGACTAGCCCTGGGAGAGACCCAGTACTTC. Amino acid sequence: CASSSGLALGETQYF. The chain recombines TRBV7-2 with TRBJ2-5, with 8 positions matching TRBD2. The CDR3 runs 15 residues. Germline lookup yields CDR1 SGHTA and CDR2 FQGNSA. V lost 4 bases and J lost 4; bases outside the gene matches: 8.

This clonotype was seen repeatedly, ten times or more. The genes are TRBV7-2 and TRBJ1-6; no firm D call. The CDR3 totals 13 residues. The germline CDR1 and CDR2 sequences are SGHTA and FQGNSA. The V and J ends lost 8 bases and 8 bases respectively, with 13 bases between them. The CDR3 region is CASGPLTDSPLHF. DNA for the CDR3: TGTGCCAGCGGCCCCCTAACGGATTCACCCCTCCACTTT.

This clonotype was detected ten times or more. The CDR3 is CASSYTHRDSSTF. Here the CDR3 DNA reads TGTGCCAGCAGTTACACACACCGGGACAGTTCCACCTTC. The rearrangement joins TRBV6-5 to TRBJ1-2, with TRBD1 matching 7 bases. The junction had 10 bases not matched to a gene; V was cut back by 2 bases and J by 13 bases. Germline CDR1 MNHEY, CDR2 SVGAGI. The CDR3 extends over 13 amino acids.

The chain couples TRBV20-1 to TRBJ2-2, with D tentatively TRBD2 (6 bases). CDR3 length: 13 amino acids. Per the germline V gene, CDR1 is DFQATT and CDR2 is SNEGSKA (reference sequence). Trimming pared 3 bases from V and 7 bases from J, leaving 12 bases between. For the CDR3, the DNA is TGCAGTGCTAGCACGGGGGATCACGGGGAGCTGTTTTTT. Translation gives CSASTGDHGELFF.

The table lists this clonotype with many counts. The gene calls are TRBV28 and TRBJ2-3, with D possibly being TRBD1 (5 bases). The germline V gene has CDR1 MDHEN and CDR2 SYDVKM. There are 16 residues in the CDR3. V dropped 3 bases and J dropped 1 base, with 14 bases sitting between them. CDR3 nucleotides: TGTGCCAGCAGTTTCCCGACAGTTGAAGGCACAGATACGCAGTATTTT. Its protein is CASSFPTVEGTDTQYF.

This clonotype was seen ten or more times. The V gene is TRBV28, the J gene TRBJ2-4; 9 bases fit TRBD2. The V gene end was trimmed by 2 bases and the J gene end by 13 bases; junction bases not matched to a gene: 6. CDR1 and CDR2 from the germline V gene are MDHEN and SYDVKM. The CDR3 spans 13 residues. CDR3: CASSLGTRGGQYF. The CDR3, as DNA: TGTGCCAGCAGTTTAGGAACGCGGGGGGGACAGTACTTC.

This clonotype was counted at least ten times. The chain couples TRBV10-3 to TRBJ2-5, with a weak D call TRBD2 (7 bases). V was cut by 3 bases and J by 1 base, with 18 bases left in between. The germline V gene encodes CDR1 ENHRY and CDR2 SYGVKD. The CDR3 runs to 17 residues. The CDR3 sequence is CAISDWGGGRGQETQYF. CDR3 DNA: TGTGCCATCAGTGATTGGGGCGGGGGCAGGGGCCAAGAGACCCAGTACTTC.

This clonotype was detected only a few times. The chain carries TRBV12-3 or TRBV12-4 and TRBJ1-2, with D hard to call. This CDR3 region has 14 residues. The germline V and J ends were trimmed by 2 bases and 4 bases, with 11 bases remaining between them. As DNA, the CDR3 is TGTGCCAGCAGTTTAACAACGACTACCTATGGCTACACCTTC. Translated: CASSLTTTTYGYTF.

This clonotype was recorded many times. The rearrangement uses TRBV6-5 and TRBJ1-1; 9 positions match TRBD1. Germline CDR1 and CDR2: MNHEY and SVGAGI. The junction had 5 bases not matched to a gene; V was cut back by 0 bases and J by 3 bases. There are 16 residues in the CDR3. In DNA form, the CDR3 reads TGTGCCAGCAGTTACTCCTGGGGACAGGGAGACACTGAAGCTTTCTTT. Translated, it gives CASSYSWGQGDTEAFF.

Remarks on this clonotype: This may be a read error, as it is one base from a much larger clone. In this CDR3 the conserved last residue, phenylalanine or tryptophan, is missing, so a read error is likely. V is TRBV24-1 and J is TRBJ1-2; D unclear. Trimming removed 0 bases at V and 2 bases at J, with 6 bases between. CDR3 length: 14 residues. Per germline, CDR1 KGHDR and CDR2 SFDVKD. The CDR3 loop reads CATSDLGLNYGYTS. CDR3 coding DNA: TGTGCCACCAGTGATTTGGGGTTAAACTATGGCTACACCTCC.

This clonotype was counted many times. The chain links TRBV5-1 to TRBJ1-1, with D unresolved. Trimming shortened V by 4 bases and J by 4 bases, and 11 bases separated the two germline ends. This CDR3 comprises 13 residues. Germline lookup yields CDR1 SGHRS and CDR2 YFSETQ. CDR3 DNA: TGCGCCAGCAGCCCAAGGGTAAGCACTGAAGCTTTCTTT. Encoded protein: CASSPRVSTEAFF.